The present T cell receptor beta chain was sequenced within a study of cytomegalovirus exposure and HLA in healthy donors. This CDR3 has 20 amino acids. Trimming took 2 bases from V and 1 from J; bases not matched to a gene: 13. From germline, CDR1 is MNHEY and CDR2 SMNVEV (reference sequence). General study points: Reported results showed that the classifier diagnosed cytomegalovirus status with high specificity and sensitivity. Most TCR beta V segments were productive about 90% or about 30% of the time in an earlier analysis.

Turning to this clone: The antigen remains unidentified.

PCR primers comprised 60 Vbeta and 13 Jbeta primers. Assay used: immunoSEQ multiplex PCR; TCRdb lists only in-frame clones, some missing. Found here are tens of thousands of clones, around three quarters of them singletons; the top ten hold about 5.7%. The chain couples TRBV27 to TRBJ2-1; TRBD2 aligns across 11 bases. Sequenced material: PBMCs. The receptor comes from a man between 45 and 60 years old in good health and CMV-seronegative. CDR3 region: CASSLPPGLAGGGSYNEQFF. The DNA of the CDR3 is TGTGCCAGCAGTTTACCCCCCGGGCTAGCGGGAGGAGGGTCCTACAATGAGCAGTTCTTC.